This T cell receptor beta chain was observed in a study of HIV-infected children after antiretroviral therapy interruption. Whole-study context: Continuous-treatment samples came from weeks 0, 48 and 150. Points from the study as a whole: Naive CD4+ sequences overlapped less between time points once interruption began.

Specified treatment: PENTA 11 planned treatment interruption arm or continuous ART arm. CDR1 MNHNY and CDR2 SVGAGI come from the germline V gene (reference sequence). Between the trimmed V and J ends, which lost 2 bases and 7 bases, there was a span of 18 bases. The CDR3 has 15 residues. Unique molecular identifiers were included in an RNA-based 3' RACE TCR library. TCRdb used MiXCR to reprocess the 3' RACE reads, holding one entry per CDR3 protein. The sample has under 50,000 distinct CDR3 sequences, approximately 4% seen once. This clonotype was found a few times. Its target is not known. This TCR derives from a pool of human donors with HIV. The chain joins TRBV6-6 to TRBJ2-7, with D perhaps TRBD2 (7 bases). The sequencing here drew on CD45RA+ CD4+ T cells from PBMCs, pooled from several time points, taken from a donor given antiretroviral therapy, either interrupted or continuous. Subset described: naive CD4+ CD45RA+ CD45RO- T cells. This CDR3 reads CASSYGAGAPGEQYF. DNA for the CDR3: TGTGCCAGCAGTTACGGGGCGGGGGCACCCGGGGAGCAGTACTTC.